This T cell receptor (beta chain) was sequenced during a study of T-cell reconstitution after alpha-beta-depleted transplantation in children. Construction of the TCRbeta library involved unique molecular identifiers. TCRdb reprocessed the PCR reads with MiXCR, giving one entry per CDR3 protein. Found here are about 640,000 distinct CDR3 sequences, around 16% of them singletons; the top ten hold over 0.95%. Germline CDR1 and CDR2: SGHRS and YFSETQ. V shed 7 bases and J 4 bases; nucleotides not matched to a gene: 3. This CDR3 is 14 amino acids long. This clonotype was seen repeatedly, ten times or more.

The starting material was PBMCs from the stem cell graft donor, obtained from the stem cell graft. This sequence joins TRBV5-1 and TRBJ2-1, with 12 bases lining up with TRBD2. The clonotype was recovered from a human donor who donated a stem cell graft to a child with acute myeloid leukemia. CDR3 DNA: TGCGCCAGCCGGACTAGCGGGGATTACAATGAGCAGTTCTTC. Translating it yields CASRTSGDYNEQFF.